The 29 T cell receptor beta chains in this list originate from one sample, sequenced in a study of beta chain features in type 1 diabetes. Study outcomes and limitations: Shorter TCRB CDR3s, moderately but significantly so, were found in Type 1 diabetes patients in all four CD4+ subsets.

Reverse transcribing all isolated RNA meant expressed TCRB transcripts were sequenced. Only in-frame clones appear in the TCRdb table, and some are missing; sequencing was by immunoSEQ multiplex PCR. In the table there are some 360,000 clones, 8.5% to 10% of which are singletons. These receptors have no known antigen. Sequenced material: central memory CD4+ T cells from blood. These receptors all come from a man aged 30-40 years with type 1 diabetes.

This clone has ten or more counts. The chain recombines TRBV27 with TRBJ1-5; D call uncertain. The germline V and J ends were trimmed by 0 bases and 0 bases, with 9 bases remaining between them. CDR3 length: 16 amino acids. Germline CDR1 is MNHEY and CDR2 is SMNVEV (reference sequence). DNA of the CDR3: TGTGCCAGCAGTTTATCGTCGGGATATAGCAATCAGCCCCAGCATTTT. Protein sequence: CASSLSSGYSNQPQHF.

The CDR3 loop reads CASRVLAGKNTGELFF. The CDR3 nucleotides read TGTGCCAGCAGGGTACTAGCGGGAAAGAACACCGGGGAGCTGTTTTTT. The chain recombines TRBV27 with TRBJ2-2, with 10 bases identical to TRBD2. Germline V lookup: CDR1 MNHEY, CDR2 SMNVEV (reference sequence). The CDR3 loop spans 16 amino acids. V lost 6 bases, J lost 1 base, and 5 bases stayed unmatched.

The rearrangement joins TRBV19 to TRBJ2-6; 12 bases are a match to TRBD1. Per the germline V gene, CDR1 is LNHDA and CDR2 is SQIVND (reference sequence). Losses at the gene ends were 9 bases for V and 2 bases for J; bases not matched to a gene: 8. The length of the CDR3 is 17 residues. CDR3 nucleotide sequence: TGTGCCAGACGCCCGGGACAGGGGGCGCCTGGGGCCAACGTCCTGACTTTC. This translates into CARRPGQGAPGANVLTF.

Written as DNA, the CDR3 is TGCGCCAGCCGTGGCCCTACGACAGATACGCAGTATTTT. This encodes CASRGPTTDTQYF. This chain joins TRBV4-3 and TRBJ2-3; no reliable D call. The V and J ends lost 8 bases and 3 bases respectively, with 12 bases between them. The CDR3 length is 13 residues. Germline V lookup: CDR1 LGHNA, CDR2 YSLEER.

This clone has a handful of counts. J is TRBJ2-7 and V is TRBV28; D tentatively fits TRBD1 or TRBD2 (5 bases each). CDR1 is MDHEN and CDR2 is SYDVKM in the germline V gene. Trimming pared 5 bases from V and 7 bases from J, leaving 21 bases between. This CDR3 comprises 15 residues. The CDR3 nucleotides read TGTGCCAGCAGTCCCACCGGCAGGGAGTTGGGGGAGCAGTACTTC. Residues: CASSPTGRELGEQYF.

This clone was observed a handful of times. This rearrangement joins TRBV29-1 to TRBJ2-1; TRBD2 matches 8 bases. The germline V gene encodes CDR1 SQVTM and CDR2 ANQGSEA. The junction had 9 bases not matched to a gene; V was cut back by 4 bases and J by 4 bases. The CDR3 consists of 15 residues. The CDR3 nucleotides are TGCAGCGTTGGATTGAGCGGGAGATCATACAATGAGCAGTTCTTC. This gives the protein CSVGLSGRSYNEQFF.

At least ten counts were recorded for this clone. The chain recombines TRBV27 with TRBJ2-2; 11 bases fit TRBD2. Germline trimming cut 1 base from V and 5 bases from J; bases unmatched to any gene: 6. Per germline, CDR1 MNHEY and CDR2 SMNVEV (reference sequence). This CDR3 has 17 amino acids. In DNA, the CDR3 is TGTGCCAGCAGTTTATTAGCGGGAGGGGGTAATACCGGGGAGCTGTTTTTT. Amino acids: CASSLLAGGGNTGELFF.

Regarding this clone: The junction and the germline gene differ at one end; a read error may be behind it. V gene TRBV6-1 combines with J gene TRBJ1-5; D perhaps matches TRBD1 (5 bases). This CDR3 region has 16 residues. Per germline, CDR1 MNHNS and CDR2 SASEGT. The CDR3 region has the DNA TGTGCCATCAGTGACCCCACCGGGACGGGGGATCAGCCCCAGCATTTT. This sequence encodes CAISDPTGTGDQPQHF.

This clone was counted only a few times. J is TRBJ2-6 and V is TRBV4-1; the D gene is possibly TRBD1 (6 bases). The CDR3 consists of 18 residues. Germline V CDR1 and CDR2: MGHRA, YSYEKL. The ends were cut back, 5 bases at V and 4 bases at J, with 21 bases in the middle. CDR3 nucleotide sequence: TGCGCCAGCAGCGTCCGGACAGCGGCGTACTCGGGGGCCAACGTCCTGACTTTC. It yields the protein CASSVRTAAYSGANVLTF.

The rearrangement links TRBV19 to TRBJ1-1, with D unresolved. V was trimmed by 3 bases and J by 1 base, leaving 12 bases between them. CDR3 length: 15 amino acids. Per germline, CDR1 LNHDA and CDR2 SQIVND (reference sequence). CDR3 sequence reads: CASSIGRFKNTEAFF. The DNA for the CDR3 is TGTGCCAGTAGTATTGGACGGTTCAAGAACACTGAAGCTTTCTTT.

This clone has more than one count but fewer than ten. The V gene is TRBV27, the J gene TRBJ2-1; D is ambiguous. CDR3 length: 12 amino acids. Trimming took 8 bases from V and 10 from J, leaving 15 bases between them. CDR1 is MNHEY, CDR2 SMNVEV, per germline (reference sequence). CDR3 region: CASGHLESEQFF. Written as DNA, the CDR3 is TGTGCCAGCGGTCACCTCGAGAGCGAGCAGTTCTTC.

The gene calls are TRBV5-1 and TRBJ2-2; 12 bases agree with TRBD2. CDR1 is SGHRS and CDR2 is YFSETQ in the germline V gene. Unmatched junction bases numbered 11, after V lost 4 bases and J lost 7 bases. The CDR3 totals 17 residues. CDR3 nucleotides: TGCGCCAGCAGCGCCCGGACTAGCGGGAAGTTTGACGGGGAGCTGTTTTTT. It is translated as CASSARTSGKFDGELFF.

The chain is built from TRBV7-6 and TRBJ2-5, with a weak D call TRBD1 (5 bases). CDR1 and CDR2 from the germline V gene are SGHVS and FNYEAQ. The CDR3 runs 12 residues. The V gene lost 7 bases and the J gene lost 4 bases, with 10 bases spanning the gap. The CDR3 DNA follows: TGTGCCAGCATCCCAAGGGGAGAGACCCAGTACTTC. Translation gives CASIPRGETQYF.

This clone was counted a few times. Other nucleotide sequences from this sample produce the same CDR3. The CDR3 sequence: CASSSRGGEETQYF. The CDR3 region has the DNA TGTGCCAGCAGCTCTAGGGGAGGGGAAGAGACCCAGTACTTC. The chain employs TRBV7-2 and TRBJ2-5, with TRBD2 identical over 7 bases. The germline gives CDR1 SGHTA, CDR2 FQGNSA. CDR3 length equals 14 residues. V shed 4 bases, J shed 3 bases, and the junction held 5 bases outside the gene matches.

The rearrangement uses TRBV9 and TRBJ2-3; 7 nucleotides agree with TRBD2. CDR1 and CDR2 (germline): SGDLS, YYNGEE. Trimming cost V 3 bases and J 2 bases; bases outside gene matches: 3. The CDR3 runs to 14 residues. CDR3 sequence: CASSEGTITDTQYF. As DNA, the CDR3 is TGTGCCAGCAGCGAAGGGACTATCACAGATACGCAGTATTTT.

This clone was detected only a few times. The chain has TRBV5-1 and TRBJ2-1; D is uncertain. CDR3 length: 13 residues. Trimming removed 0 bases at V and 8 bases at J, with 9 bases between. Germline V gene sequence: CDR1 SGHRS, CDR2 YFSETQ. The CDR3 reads CASSLATLDEQFF. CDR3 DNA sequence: TGCGCCAGCAGCTTGGCGACCCTCGATGAGCAGTTCTTC.

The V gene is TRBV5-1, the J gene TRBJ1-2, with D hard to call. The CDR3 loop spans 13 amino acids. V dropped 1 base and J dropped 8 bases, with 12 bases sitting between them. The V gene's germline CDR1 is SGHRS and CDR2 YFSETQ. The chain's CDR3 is CASSLRGDGGYTF. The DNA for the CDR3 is TGCGCCAGCAGCTTGCGGGGAGACGGAGGCTACACCTTC.

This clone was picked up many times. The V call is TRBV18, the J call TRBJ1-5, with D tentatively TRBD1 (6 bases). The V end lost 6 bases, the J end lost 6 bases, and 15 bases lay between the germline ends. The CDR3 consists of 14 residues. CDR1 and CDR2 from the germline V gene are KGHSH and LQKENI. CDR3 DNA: TGTGCCAGCTCCCCCGAGAGCAGGGGTCAGCCCCAGCATTTT. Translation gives CASSPESRGQPQHF.

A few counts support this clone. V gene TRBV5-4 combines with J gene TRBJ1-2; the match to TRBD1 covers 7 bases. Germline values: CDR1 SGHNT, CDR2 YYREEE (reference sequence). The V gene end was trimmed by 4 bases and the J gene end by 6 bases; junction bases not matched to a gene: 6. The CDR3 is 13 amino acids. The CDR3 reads CASSPGTADGYTF. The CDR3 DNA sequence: TGTGCCAGCAGCCCTGGGACAGCCGATGGCTACACCTTC.

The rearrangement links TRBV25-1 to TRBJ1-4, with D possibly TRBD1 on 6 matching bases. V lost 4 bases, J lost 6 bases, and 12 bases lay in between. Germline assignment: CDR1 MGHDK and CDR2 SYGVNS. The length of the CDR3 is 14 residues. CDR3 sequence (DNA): TGTGCCAGCAGTGCCGACAGGATAGATGAAAAACTGTTTTTT. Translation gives CASSADRIDEKLFF.

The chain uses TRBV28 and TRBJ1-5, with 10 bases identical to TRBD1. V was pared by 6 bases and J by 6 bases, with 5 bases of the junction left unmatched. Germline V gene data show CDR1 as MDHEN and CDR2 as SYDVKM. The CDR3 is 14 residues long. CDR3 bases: TGTGCCAGCAGCCTCGGACAGGGGGTTCAGCCCCAGCATTTT. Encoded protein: CASSLGQGVQPQHF.

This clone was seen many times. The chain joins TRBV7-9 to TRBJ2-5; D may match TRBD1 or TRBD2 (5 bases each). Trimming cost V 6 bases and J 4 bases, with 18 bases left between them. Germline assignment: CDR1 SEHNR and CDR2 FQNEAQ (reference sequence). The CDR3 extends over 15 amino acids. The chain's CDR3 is CASRPRQGEGETQYF. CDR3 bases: TGTGCCAGCAGGCCCCGGCAGGGCGAGGGAGAGACCCAGTACTTC. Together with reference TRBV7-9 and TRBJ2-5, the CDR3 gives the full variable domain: DTGVSQNPRHKITKRGQNVTFRCDPISEHNRLYWYRQTLGQGPEFLTYFQNEAQLEKSRLLSDRFSAERPKGSFSTLEIQRTEQGDSAMYLCASRPRQGEGETQYFGPGTRLLVL.

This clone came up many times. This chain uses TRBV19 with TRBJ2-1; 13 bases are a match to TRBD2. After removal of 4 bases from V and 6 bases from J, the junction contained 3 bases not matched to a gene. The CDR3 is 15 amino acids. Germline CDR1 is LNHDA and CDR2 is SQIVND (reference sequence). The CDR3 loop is CASSTGLAGANEQFF. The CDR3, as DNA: TGTGCCAGTAGTACAGGACTAGCGGGAGCCAATGAGCAGTTCTTC.

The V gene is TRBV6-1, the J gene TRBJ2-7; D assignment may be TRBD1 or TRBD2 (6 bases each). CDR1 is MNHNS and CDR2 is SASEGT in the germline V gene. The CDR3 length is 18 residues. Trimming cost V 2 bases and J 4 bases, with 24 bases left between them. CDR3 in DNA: TGTGCCAGCAGTGAAATTAGGATTAGGGGGGAGTTGACGTACGAGCAGTACTTC. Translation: CASSEIRIRGELTYEQYF.

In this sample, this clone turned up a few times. The CDR3 sequence: CASSLLRDSLSYEQYF. DNA for the CDR3: TGCGCCAGCAGCTTACTTCGGGACAGCCTTTCCTACGAGCAGTACTTC. The V and J genes are TRBV5-1 and TRBJ2-7; 7 nucleotides agree with TRBD1. This CDR3 is built from 16 residues. After removal of 2 bases from V and 1 base from J, the junction contained 9 bases not matched to a gene. Germline CDR1 SGHRS, CDR2 YFSETQ.

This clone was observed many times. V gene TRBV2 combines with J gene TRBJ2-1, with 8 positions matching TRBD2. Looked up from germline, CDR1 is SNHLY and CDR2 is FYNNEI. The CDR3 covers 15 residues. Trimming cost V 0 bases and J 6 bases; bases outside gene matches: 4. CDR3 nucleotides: TGTGCCAGCAGTGAAGCAGCGGGAGTTAGCAATGAGCAGTTCTTC. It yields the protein CASSEAAGVSNEQFF.

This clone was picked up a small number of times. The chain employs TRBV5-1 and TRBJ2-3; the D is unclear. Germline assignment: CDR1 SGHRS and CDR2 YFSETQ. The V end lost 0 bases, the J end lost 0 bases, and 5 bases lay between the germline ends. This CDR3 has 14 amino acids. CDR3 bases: TGCGCCAGCAGCTTGGGACGGAGCACAGATACGCAGTATTTT. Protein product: CASSLGRSTDTQYF.

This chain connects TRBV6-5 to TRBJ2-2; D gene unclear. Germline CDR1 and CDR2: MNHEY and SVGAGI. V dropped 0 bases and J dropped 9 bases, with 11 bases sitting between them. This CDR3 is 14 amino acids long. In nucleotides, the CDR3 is TGTGCCAGCAGTTACTCGTCCTTTGGGTGGGAGCTGTTTTTT. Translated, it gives CASSYSSFGWELFF.

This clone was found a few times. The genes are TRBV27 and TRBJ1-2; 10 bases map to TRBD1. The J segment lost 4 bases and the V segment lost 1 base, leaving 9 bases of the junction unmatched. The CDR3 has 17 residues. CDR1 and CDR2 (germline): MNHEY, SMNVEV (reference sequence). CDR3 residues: CASSLWGQGQTPYGYTF. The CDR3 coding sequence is TGTGCCAGCAGTTTATGGGGACAGGGGCAAACTCCCTATGGCTACACCTTC.